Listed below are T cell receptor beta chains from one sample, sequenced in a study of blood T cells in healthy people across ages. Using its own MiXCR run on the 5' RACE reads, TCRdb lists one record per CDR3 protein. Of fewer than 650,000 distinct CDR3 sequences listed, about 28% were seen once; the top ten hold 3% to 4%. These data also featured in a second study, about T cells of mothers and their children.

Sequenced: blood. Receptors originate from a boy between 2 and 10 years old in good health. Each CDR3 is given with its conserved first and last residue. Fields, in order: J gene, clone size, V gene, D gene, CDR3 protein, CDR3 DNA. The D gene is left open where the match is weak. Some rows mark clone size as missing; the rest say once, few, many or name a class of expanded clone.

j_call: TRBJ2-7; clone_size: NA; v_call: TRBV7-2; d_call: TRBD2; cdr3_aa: CASSLANGGDEQYF; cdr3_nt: TGTGCCAGCAGCTTAGCAAACGGGGGGGACGAGCAGTACTTC
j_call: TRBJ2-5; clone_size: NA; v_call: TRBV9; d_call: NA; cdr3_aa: CASSVDEGQETQYF; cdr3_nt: TGTGCCAGCAGCGTAGATGAGGGGCAAGAGACCCAGTACTTC
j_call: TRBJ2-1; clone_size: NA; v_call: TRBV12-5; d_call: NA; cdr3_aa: CASGLTRGRYNEQFF; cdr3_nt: TGTGCTAGTGGTTTGACCAGGGGACGCTACAATGAGCAGTTCTTC
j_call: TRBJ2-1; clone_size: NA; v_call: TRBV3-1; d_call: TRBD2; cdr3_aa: CASSPKRAAGGPWKYEQFF; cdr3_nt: TGTGCCAGCAGCCCAAAACGGGCGGCGGGAGGGCCCTGGAAGTATGAGCAGTTCTTC
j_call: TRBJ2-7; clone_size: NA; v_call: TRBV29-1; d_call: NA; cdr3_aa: CSAKGTDTYEQYF; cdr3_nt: TGCAGCGCCAAAGGGACCGATACCTACGAGCAGTACTTC
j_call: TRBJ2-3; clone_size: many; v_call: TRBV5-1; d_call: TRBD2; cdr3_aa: CASSLEGLATDTQYF; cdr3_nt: TGCGCCAGCAGCTTGGAGGGACTAGCAACAGATACGCAGTATTTT
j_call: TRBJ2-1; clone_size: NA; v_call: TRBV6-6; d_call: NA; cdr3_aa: CASRYHGNEQFF; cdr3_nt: TGTGCCAGCAGGTACCACGGCAATGAGCAGTTCTTC
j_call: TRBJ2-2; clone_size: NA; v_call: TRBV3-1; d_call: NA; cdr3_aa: CASTPVKGGELFF; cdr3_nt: TGTGCCAGCACGCCTGTTAAAGGCGGGGAGCTGTTTTTT
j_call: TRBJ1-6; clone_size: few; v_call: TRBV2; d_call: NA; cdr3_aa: CASSEENPVNSPLHF; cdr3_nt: TGTGCCAGCAGTGAGGAGAACCCCGTTAATTCACCCCTCCACTTT
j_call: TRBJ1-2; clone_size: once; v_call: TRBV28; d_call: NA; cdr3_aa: CAVPVWEGSLRGYTF; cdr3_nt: TGTGCCGTACCCGTTTGGGAAGGGAGCTTAAGGGGCTACACCTTC
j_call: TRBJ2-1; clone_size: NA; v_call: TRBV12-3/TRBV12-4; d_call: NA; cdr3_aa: CASSPSANRRFF; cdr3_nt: TGTGCCAGCAGTCCGTCGGCCAACCGGCGGTTCTTC
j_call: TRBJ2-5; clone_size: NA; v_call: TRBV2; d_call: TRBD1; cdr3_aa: CASSLQGQGGETQYF; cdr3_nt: TGTGCCAGCAGCCTCCAGGGACAGGGCGGAGAGACCCAGTACTTC
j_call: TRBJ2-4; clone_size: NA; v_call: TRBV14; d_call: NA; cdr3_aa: CASTTRGMAKNIQYF; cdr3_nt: TGTGCCAGCACCACAAGGGGCATGGCCAAAAACATTCAGTACTTC
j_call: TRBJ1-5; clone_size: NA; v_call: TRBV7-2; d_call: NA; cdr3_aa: CASSLDSDRPQHF; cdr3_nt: TGTGCCAGCAGCTTAGACTCGGATCGGCCCCAGCATTTT
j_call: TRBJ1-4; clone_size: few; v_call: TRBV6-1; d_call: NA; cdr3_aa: CASRMGTNEKLFF; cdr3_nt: TGTGCCAGCCGTATGGGGACTAATGAAAAACTGTTTTTT
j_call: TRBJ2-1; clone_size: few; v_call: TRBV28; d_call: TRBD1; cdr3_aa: CASSFPLQGANEQFF; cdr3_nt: TGTGCCAGCAGTTTCCCCTTACAGGGGGCAAATGAGCAGTTCTTC
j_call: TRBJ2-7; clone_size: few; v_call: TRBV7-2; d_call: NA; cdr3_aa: CASSLAREQYF; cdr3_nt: TGTGCCAGCAGCTTAGCACGAGAGCAGTACTTC
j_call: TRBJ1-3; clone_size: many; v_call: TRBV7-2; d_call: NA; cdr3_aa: CASSLTVSSGNTIYF; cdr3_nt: TGTGCCAGCAGCTTAACAGTCTCCTCTGGAAACACCATATATTTT
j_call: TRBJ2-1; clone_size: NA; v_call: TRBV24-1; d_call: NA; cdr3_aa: CATSDPLASSYNEQFF; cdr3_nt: TGTGCCACCAGTGACCCCCTAGCGAGCTCCTACAATGAGCAGTTCTTC
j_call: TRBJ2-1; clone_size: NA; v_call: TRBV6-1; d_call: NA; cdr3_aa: CASNLYLTVYNEQFF; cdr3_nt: TGTGCCAGCAACCTTTACTTGACAGTCTACAATGAGCAGTTCTTC
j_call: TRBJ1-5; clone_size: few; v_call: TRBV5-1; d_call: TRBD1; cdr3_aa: CASSLVPGGENQPQHF; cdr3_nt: TGCGCCAGCAGCTTGGTCCCAGGGGGAGAAAATCAGCCCCAGCATTTT
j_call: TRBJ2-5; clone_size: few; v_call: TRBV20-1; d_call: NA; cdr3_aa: CSASGSKRETQYF; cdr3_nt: TGCAGTGCTAGTGGTAGCAAGAGAGAGACCCAGTACTTC
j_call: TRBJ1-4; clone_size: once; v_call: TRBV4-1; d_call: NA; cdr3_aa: CASSLSGASEKLFF; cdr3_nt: TGCGCCAGCAGCCTTTCCGGGGCTTCGGAAAAACTGTTTTTT